This TCR beta chain was sequenced for a study of shared clonotypes between healthy human individuals. The method was immunoSEQ multiplex PCR; TCRdb's version includes in-frame clones alone and lacks a portion of them. The sample lists about 2.1 million clones, 90% to 95% occurring once. Broader study findings: Non-shared clonotypes displayed generation probabilities falling below those of clonotypes present in all four donors. Clonotypes that were shared across a handful of donors made up roughly 5.2% of naive CD4 clonotypes. Sequencing depth was predicted to influence how clonotypes are shared among donors.

Naive-designated CD8 cells lacked CD45RO, were positively enriched for CCR7, and omitted terminally differentiated effector memory CD45RA+ cells. With respect to this clone: Its antigen is currently unknown.

The specimen was naive CD8+ T cells from PBMCs. The source of this sequence is a man aged 18-30 years in good health. Some clones in this sample may be carry-over from other donors' samples.

The CDR3 sequence: CASSPQRDQPQHF. CDR3 DNA: TGTGCCAGCAGCCCGCAAAGGGATCAGCCCCAGCATTTT. The gene calls are TRBV6-6 and TRBJ1-5; D is uncertain. The CDR3 is 13 amino acids. With 6 bases removed from V and 5 bases from J, the gap between germline ends came to 11 bases. CDR1 MNHNY and CDR2 SVGAGI come from the germline V gene (reference sequence).